This T cell receptor beta chain derives from a study of cytomegalovirus exposure and HLA in healthy donors. Trimming cost V 5 bases and J 4 bases, with 17 bases left between them. The germline gives CDR1 LNHDA, CDR2 SQIVND (reference sequence). The CDR3 spans 15 residues. TCRdb's copy holds only in-frame clones and misses some; the assay was immunoSEQ multiplex PCR. The sample consists of about 260,000 clones, 90% of them appearing once. The chain joins TRBV19 to TRBJ1-2; tentatively, D is TRBD1 (5 bases). Material for sequencing was PBMCs. The source is a woman in her twenties or thirties in good health and CMV-seronegative. The DNA of the CDR3 is TGTGCCAGTAGTTCCCCCTCTCGGGACCGCTATGGCTACACCTTC. Amino acid sequence: CASSSPSRDRYGYTF.